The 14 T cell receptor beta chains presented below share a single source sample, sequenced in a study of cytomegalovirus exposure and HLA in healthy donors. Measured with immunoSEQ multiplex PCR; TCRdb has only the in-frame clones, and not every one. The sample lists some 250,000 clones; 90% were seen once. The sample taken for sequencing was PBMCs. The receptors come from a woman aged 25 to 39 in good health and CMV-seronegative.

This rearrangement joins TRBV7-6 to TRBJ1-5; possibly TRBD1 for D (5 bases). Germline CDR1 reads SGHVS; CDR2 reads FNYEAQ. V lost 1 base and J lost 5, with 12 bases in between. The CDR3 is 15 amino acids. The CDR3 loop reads CASSLGAGSDQPQHF. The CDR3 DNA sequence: TGTGCCAGCAGCTTAGGGGCAGGGTCGGATCAGCCCCAGCATTTT.

The CDR3, as DNA: TGTGCCAGCAGTTACAACCCGGCCAGGACTAGCGCTGACAATGAGCAGTTCTTC. This codes for CASSYNPARTSADNEQFF. The J gene is TRBJ2-1, the V gene TRBV6-7; 9 bases line up with TRBD2. TRBV6-7 has ORF status, its function being uncertain. The CDR3 sequence is 18 residues long. J lost 5 bases, V lost 2 bases, and 13 bases had no gene match.

The CDR3 loop reads CASSYPDRVGNEQFF. In DNA, the CDR3 is TGTGCCAGCAGTTACCCAGACAGGGTCGGCAATGAGCAGTTCTTC. The chain combines TRBV6-6 with TRBJ2-1; 7 bases match TRBD1. There are 15 residues in the CDR3. CDR1 is MNHNY and CDR2 is SVGAGI in the germline V gene (reference sequence). With 2 bases clipped from V and 6 bases from J, the junction kept 7 bases outside the gene matches.

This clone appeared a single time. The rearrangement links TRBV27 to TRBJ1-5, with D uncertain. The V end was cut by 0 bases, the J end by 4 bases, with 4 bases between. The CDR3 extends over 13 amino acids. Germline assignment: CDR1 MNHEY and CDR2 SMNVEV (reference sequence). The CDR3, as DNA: TGTGCCAGCAGTTTATCATGGAATCAGCCCCAGCATTTT. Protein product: CASSLSWNQPQHF.

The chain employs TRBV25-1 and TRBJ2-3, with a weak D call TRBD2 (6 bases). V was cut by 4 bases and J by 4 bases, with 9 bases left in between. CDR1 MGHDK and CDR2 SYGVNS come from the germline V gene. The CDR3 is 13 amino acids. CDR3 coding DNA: TGTGCCAGCAGTGTTAGCGGTTCAGATACGCAGTATTTT. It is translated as CASSVSGSDTQYF.

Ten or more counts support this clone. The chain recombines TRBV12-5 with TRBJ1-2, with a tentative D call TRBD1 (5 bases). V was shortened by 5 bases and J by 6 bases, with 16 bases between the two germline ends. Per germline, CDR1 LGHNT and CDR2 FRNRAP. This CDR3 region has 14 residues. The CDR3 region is CASGLGLSGNGYTF. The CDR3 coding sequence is TGTGCTAGTGGTCTGGGACTTTCGGGCAATGGCTACACCTTC.

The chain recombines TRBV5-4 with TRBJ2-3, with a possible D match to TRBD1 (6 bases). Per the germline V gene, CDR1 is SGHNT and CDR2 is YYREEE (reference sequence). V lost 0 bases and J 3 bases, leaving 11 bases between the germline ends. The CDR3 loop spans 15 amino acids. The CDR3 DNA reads TGTGCCAGCAGCTTGGCTTCTACAGGGACAGATACGCAGTATTTT. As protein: CASSLASTGTDTQYF.

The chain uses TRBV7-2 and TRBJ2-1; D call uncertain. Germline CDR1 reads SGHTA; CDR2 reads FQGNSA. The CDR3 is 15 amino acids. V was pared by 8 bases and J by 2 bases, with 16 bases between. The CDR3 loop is CASLPPSAPYNEQFF. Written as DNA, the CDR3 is TGTGCCAGCCTCCCCCCGTCAGCGCCCTACAATGAGCAGTTCTTC.

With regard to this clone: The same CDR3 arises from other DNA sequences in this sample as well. CDR3: CASSIGTGGNYEQYF. DNA of the CDR3: TGTGCCAGTAGTATCGGGACAGGGGGTAACTACGAGCAGTACTTC. The V call is TRBV19, the J call TRBJ2-7, with TRBD1 identical over 11 bases. This CDR3 spans 15 amino acids. CDR1 and CDR2 (germline): LNHDA, SQIVND (reference sequence). Trimming removed 3 bases from V and 3 bases from J; junction bases left unmatched: 4.

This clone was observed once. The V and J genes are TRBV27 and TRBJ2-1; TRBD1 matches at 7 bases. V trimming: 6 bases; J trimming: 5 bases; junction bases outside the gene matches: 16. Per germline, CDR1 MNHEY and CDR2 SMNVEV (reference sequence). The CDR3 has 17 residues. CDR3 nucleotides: TGTGCCAGCAGAAAGGGGGATACCGGGACAGAAGACAATGAGCAGTTCTTC. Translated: CASRKGDTGTEDNEQFF.

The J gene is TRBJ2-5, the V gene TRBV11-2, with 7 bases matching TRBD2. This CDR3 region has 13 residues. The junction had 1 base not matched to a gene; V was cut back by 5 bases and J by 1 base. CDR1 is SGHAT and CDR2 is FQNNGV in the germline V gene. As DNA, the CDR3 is TGTGCCAGCAGCGGGACTATCCAAGAGACCCAGTACTTC. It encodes CASSGTIQETQYF.

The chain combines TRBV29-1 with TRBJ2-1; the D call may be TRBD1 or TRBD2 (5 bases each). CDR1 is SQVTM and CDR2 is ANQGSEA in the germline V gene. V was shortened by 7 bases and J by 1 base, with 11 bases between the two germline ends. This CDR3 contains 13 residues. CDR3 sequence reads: CSGSGGSYNEQFF. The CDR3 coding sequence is TGCAGCGGCTCTGGGGGATCCTACAATGAGCAGTTCTTC.

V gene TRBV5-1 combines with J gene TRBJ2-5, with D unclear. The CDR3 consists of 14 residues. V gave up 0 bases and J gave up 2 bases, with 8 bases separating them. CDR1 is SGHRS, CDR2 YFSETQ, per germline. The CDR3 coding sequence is TGCGCCAGCAGCTTGGATCCCGCACAAGAGACCCAGTACTTC. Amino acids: CASSLDPAQETQYF.

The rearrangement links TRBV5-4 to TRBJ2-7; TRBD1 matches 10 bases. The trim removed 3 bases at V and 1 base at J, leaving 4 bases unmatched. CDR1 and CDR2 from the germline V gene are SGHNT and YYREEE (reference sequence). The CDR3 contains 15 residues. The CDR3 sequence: CASSSRTGGSYEQYF. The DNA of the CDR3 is TGTGCCAGCAGCTCGAGGACAGGGGGGTCCTACGAGCAGTACTTC.